This T cell receptor (beta chain) was captured in a study of PD-L1 blockade in urothelial cancer. As for the study in general: Samples came from 3 weeks, at the second dose, and 6 weeks into treatment.

V dropped 3 bases and J dropped 5 bases, with 17 bases sitting between them. Germline CDR1 and CDR2: MDHEN and SYDVKM. This CDR3 has 15 residues. This table comes from immunoSEQ multiplex PCR, and its TCRdb copy is limited to in-frame clones, with some not included. Of some 120,000 clones listed, approximately 85% are singletons. Time point of the sample: peripheral blood 6 weeks after treatment start. The sample here was PBMCs, taken around atezolizumab (anti-PD-L1) treatment. The clonotype was recovered from a man aged 45 to 65 with urothelial cancer. The chain couples TRBV28 to TRBJ2-7; weak D call: TRBD1 (7 bases). The CDR3 nucleotides read TGTGCCAGCAGTTTCAGAGGCAGGGGGGTCGACGAGCAGTACTTC. Translation gives CASSFRGRGVDEQYF.